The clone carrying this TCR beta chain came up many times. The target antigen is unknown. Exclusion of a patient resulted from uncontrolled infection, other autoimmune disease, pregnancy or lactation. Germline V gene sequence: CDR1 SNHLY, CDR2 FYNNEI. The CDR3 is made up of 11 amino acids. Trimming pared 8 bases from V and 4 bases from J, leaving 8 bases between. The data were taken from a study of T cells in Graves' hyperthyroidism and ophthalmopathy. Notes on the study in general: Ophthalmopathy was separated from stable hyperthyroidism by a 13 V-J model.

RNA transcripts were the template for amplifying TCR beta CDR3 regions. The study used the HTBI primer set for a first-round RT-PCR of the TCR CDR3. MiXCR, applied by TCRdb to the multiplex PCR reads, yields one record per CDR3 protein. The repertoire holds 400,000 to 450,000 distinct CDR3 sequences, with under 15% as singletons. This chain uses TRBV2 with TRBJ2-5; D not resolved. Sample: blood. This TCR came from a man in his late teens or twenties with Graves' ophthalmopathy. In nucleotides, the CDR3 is TGTGCCAGCGACTCGGCAGAGACCCAGTACTTC. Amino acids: CASDSAETQYF.